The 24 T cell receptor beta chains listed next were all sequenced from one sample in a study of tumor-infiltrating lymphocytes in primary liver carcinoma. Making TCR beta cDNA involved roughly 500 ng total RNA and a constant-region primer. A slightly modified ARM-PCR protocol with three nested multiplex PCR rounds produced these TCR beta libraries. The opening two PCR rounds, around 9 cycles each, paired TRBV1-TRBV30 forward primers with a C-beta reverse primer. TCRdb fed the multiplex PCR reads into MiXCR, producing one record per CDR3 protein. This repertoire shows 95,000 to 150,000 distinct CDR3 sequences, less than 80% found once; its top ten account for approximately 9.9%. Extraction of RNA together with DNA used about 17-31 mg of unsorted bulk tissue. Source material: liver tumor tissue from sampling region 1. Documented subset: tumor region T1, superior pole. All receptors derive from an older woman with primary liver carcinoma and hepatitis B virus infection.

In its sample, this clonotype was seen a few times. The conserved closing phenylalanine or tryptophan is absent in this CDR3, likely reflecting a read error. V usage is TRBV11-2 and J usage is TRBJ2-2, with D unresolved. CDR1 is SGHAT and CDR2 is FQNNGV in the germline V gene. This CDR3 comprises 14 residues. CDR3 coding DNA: TGTCCCAGCAGCCCTTATAGACGGGTCGGGGAGCTGTTTATT. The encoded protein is CPSSPYRRVGELFI.

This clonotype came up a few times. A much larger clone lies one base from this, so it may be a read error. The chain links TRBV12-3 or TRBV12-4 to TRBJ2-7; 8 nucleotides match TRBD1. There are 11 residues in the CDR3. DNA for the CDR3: TGTACCAGCAGTGACAGGGGCGAGCAGTACTTC. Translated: CTSSDRGEQYF.

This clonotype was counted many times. The CDR3 reads CASSSGLSSYNEQFF. The CDR3 nucleotides read TGCGCCAGCAGCTCCGGCCTCAGCTCCTACAATGAGCAGTTCTTC. V usage is TRBV4-1 and J usage is TRBJ2-1, with D uncertain. Trimming took 5 bases from V and 0 from J, leaving 11 bases between them. This CDR3 contains 15 residues. From germline, CDR1 is MGHRA and CDR2 YSYEKL.

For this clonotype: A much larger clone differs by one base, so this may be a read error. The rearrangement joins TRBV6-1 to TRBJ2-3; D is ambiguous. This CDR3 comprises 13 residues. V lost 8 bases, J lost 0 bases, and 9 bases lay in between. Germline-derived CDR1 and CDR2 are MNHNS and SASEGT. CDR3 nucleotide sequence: TGTGCCAGCTGCTCACCTAGCACAGATACGCAGTATTTT. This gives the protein CASCSPSTDTQYF.

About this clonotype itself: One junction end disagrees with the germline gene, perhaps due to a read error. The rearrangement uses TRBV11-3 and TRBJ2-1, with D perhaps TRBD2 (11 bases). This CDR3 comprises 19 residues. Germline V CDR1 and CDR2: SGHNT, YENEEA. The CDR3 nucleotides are TGTGCCAGCAGCGCCGGACAGGGGGGACTAGCGGTAGGATTCGATGAGCAGTCCTTC. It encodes CASSAGQGGLAVGFDEQSF.

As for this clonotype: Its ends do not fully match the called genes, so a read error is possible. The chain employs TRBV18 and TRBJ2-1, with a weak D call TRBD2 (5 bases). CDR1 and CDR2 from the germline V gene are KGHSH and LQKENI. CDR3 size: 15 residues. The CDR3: CANSPRVGEGHEQFF. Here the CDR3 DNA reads TGTGCCAACTCACCACGAGTGGGAGAAGGCCATGAGCAGTTCTTC.

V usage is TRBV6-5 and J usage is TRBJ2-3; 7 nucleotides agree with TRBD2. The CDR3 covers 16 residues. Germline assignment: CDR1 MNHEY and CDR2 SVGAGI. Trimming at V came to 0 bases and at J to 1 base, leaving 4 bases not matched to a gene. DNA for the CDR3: TGTGCCAGCAGTTACTCTAGGACTAGAGGCACAGATACGCAGTATTTT. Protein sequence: CASSYSRTRGTDTQYF.

The DNA for the CDR3 is TGTGCCAGCAGCCGACAGACCACAGGGGAGCTGTTTTTT. Amino acid sequence: CASSRQTTGELFF. V usage is TRBV12-3 or TRBV12-4 and J usage is TRBJ2-2, with D maybe TRBD1 (5 bases). The V end lost 6 bases, the J end lost 8 bases, and 13 bases lay between the germline ends. The CDR3 length is 13 residues.

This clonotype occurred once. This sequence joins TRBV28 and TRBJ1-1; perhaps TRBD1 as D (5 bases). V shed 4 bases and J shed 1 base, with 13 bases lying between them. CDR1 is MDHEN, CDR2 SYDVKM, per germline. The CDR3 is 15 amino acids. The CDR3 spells CASSSSWDPNTEAFF. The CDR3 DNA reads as TGTGCCAGCAGTTCCTCTTGGGACCCGAACACTGAAGCTTTCTTT.

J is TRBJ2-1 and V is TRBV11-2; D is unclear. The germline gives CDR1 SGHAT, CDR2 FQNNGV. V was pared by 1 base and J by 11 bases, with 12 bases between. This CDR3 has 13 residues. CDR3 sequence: CASSLGSASKQFF. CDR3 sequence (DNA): TGTGCCAGCAGCTTAGGGTCAGCTAGTAAGCAGTTCTTC.

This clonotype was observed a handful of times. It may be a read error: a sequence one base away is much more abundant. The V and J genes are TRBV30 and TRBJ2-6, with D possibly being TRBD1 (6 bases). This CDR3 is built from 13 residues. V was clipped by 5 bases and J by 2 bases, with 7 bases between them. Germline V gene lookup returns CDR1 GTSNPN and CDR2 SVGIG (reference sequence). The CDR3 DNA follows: TGTGCCTGGGACAGGACTGGGGCCAACGTCCTGACTTTC. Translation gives CAWDRTGANVLTF.

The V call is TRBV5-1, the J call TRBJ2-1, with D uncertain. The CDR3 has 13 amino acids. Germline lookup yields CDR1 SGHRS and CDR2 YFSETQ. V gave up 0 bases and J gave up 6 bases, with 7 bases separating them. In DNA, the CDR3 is TGCGCCAGCAGCTTGGACTTTTTCAATGAGCAGTTCTTC. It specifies CASSLDFFNEQFF.

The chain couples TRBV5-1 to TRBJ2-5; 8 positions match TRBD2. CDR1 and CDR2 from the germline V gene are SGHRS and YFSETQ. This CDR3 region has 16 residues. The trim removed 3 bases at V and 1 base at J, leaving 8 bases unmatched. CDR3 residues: CASSCEGRGAQETQYF. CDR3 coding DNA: TGCGCCAGCAGCTGTGAGGGGCGGGGGGCCCAAGAGACCCAGTACTTC.

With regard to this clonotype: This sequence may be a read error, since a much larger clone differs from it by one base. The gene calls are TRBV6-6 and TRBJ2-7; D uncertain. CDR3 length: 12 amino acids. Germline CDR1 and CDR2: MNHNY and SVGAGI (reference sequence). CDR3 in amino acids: CVSSPMADEQYF. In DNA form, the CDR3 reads TGTGTCAGCAGTCCCATGGCCGACGAGCAGTACTTC.

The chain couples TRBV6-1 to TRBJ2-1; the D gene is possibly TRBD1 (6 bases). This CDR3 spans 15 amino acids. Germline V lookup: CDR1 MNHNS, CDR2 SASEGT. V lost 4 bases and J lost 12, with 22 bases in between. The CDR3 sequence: CASSVLGGFNNRQFF. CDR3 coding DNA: TGTGCCAGCAGTGTATTAGGGGGATTCAACAATAGGCAGTTCTTC.

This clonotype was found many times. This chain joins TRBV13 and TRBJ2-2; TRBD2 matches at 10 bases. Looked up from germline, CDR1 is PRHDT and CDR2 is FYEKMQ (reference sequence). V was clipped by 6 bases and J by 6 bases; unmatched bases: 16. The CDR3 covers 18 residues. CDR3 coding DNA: TGTGCCAGCAGTTTTACCCCGGGACTAGCGCTGTCCGCCGGGGAGCTGTTTTTT. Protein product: CASSFTPGLALSAGELFF.

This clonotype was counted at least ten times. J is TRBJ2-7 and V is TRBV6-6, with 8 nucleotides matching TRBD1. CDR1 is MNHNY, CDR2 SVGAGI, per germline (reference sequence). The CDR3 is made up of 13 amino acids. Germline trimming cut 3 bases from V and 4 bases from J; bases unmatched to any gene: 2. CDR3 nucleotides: TGTGCCAGCAGTTATCAGGGGGCTTACGAGCAGTACTTC. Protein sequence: CASSYQGAYEQYF.

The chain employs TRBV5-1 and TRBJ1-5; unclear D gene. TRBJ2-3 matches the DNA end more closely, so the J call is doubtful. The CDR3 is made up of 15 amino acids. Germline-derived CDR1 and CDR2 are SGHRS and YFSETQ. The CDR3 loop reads CASSPRPGSNQPQYF. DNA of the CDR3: TGCGCCAGCAGCCCCCGTCCCGGCAGCAATCAGCCCCAGTATTTT.

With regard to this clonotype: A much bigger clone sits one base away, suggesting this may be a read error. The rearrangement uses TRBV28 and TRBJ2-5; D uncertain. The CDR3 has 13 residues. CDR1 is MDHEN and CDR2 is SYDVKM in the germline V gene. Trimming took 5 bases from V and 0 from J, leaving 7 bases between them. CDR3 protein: CASSEMNQETQYF. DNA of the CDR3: TGTGCCAGCAGTGAGATGAACCAAGAGACCCAGTACTTC.

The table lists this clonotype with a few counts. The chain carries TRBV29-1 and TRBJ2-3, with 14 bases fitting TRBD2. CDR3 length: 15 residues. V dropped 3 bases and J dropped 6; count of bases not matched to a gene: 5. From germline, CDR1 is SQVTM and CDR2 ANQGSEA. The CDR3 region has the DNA TGCAGCGTTGAGGGGACTAGCGGGAGTGAGGATACGCAGTATTTT. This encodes CSVEGTSGSEDTQYF.

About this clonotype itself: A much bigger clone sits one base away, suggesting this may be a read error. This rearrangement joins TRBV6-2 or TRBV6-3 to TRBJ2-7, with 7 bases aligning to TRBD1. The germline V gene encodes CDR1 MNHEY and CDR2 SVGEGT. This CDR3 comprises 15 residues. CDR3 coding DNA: TGTGCCAGCAGCCCTGTGGGACAGCAGCTCTACGAGCACTACTTC. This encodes CASSPVGQQLYEHYF.

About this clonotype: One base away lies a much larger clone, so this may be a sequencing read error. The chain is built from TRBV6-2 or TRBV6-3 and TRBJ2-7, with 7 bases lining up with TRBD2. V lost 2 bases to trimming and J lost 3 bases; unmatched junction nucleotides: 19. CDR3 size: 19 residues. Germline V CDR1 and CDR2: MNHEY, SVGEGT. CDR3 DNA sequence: TGTGCCAGCAGTTACGCGAGTAGCGGGCCCCATTTAGGTGGCTACGAGCAGTACTTC. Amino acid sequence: CASSYASSGPHLGGYEQYF.

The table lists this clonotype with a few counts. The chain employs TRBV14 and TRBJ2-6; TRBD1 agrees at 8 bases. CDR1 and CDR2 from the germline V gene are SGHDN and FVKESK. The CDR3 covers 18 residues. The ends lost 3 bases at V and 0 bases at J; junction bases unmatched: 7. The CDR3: CASSQRQGPYSGANVLTF. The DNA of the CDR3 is TGTGCCAGCAGCCAGAGACAGGGGCCCTACTCTGGGGCCAACGTCCTGACTTTC.

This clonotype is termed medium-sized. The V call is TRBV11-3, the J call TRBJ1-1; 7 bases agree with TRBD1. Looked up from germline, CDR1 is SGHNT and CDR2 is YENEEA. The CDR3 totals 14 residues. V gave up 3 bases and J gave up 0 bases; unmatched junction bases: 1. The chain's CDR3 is CASSFGTVNTEAFF. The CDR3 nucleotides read TGTGCCAGCAGCTTCGGGACAGTGAACACTGAAGCTTTCTTT.